This T cell receptor beta chain was documented in a study of technical replicates of blood from a handful of donors. Profiled with immunoSEQ multiplex PCR; TCRdb holds only in-frame clones, not every one. The sample carries about 80,000 clones, roughly 93% recorded once. CDR3 length: 14 residues. The ends lost 5 bases at V and 2 bases at J; junction bases unmatched: 4. The germline V gene has CDR1 ENHRY and CDR2 SYGVKD. This sequence was found in a human donor in good health. Sequencing was performed on T cells isolated from PBMCs. This sequence joins TRBV10-3 and TRBJ1-1; 8 bases agree with TRBD1. DNA of the CDR3: TGTGCCATCAGTAAGACAGGGGTAAACACTGAAGCTTTCTTT. It is translated as CAISKTGVNTEAFF.